This entry concerns a single T cell receptor beta chain. Antigen unknown. The authors ran a second PCR of 7 to 11 cycles using a sample-barcoded 5' primer and a J-beta primer mix. With 12 random nucleotides, a template-switch adaptor tagged each individual cDNA molecule. A single record per CDR3 protein comes from TCRdb applying MiXCR to the 5' RACE reads. The table shows around 750,000 distinct CDR3 sequences, with 40% to 65% occurring only once. This sample is drawn from a study of blood T cells in healthy people across ages. Study at large: The template switching approach captured approximately one barcoded beta molecule for every two T cells. Overall study results and limits: TCR beta diversity tracked closely with naive T cell percentage. Unsorted PBMC material precluded a definitive naive versus antigen-experienced comparison.

The CDR3 has 16 residues. This chain links TRBV12-3 or TRBV12-4 with TRBJ2-1; TRBD2 matches at 13 bases. The end of the DNA fits TRBJ2-7 better, so the J call may be wrong. This clonotype originated in a man at least 80 years old in good health. The sequenced sample was blood. The CDR3 here is CASSLGLAGMYNEQYF. The CDR3 DNA reads TGTGCCAGCAGTTTGGGACTAGCGGGAATGTACAATGAGCAGTACTTC.